Listed here is a single T cell receptor (beta chain). Its antigen remains undetermined. No quality values exist for individual bases; no much larger clone is one base distant. The data derive from a study of blood T cell repertoires in COVID-19 (TCRdb year 2020). Looking at the study overall: Collaborator samples came from the United States, Italy and Spain and covered acute and convalescent phases of COVID-19. Where available, HLA class I and class II types were taken from metadata supplied by the sample provider and were not determined by assay-based typing. The repertoires were released in a freely available public database intended as a resource for research on the immune response to SARS-CoV-2. The prospective study material was composed of cDNA or gDNA derived from T cells, B-cell-depleted T cells, or PBMCs. Deeply sampled blood TCRbeta repertoires from subjects exposed to, actively infected with, or recovered from COVID-19 were included in the dataset. Samples were obtained from the ongoing ImmuneRACE study (first 160 participants) and from 1,254 subjects provided by 6 global collaborators. The sample metadata nearly always contained a de-identified subject ID, COVID-19 status, age in years and sex. Here is what the overall study found, with its caveats: How much clinical and demographic metadata was included differed by source and by participant, and the metadata was provided uncurated.

The immunoSEQ Assay, a bias-controlled multiplex PCR, was used to amplify TCRbeta CDR3 regions from genomic DNA. Regarding the original processing steps: Within the assay, amplification of reference gene primers was used to estimate how many nucleated cells each sample contained. To quantify the absolute abundance of each unique TCRbeta CDR3 rearrangement, sequence reads were collapsed and filtered. For each sample, productive Simpson clonality was calculated by taking the square root of Simpson's diversity index across productive rearrangements. As stored in TCRdb, this immuneACCESS dataset retains in-frame rearrangements with V and J assigned. A fraction of the clones does not appear; measured against another copy, unresolved V genes explain less than half of the discrepancy, and the remainder lacks a known reason. Clone size and the V and J calls come from that table; the DNA yielded D and trimming. The sample has a few hundred thousand clones on record, over 80% of them singletons. Less than 6% of the sample lies in the top ten.

Participants in the prospective study were aged roughly 18 to 100 years, lived in about two dozen United States geographic areas, and enrolled through a virtual design. Cohort assignment in the prospective study relied on participant-reported clinical history from a screening survey and a study questionnaire. ImmuneRACE Cohort 3 recovered participants were defined by two consecutive negative NP/OP PCR tests, healthcare professional clearance, or symptom resolution. Each participant in the prospective study had whole blood, serum and a nasopharyngeal or oropharyngeal swab collected by mobile phlebotomists. Over a roughly 2-month period, participants in the prospective study had the option of providing additional blood draws and questionnaires. Before DNA extraction, prospective study blood samples were shipped either frozen or at room temperature. The specimen sequenced was PBMCs or T cells enriched from blood (not recorded which). The clonotype was recovered from a woman between 50 and 59 years old who had recovered from COVID-19.

The DNA is as follows: TGCGCCAGCAGCCAAGAGGTAGGCGCGGGGGGGAACAATGAGCAGTTCTTC. Its coded protein is CASSQEVGAGGNNEQFF. The chain is assembled from TRBV4-3 and TRBJ2-1; TRBD2 matches 9 bases in the middle. Measured from the cysteine to the phenylalanine, the CDR3 is 17 residues long. Only the CDR3 DNA is retained, 51 bases long and in frame from the first base. CDR1 LGHNA and CDR2 YSLEER are derived from the germline V gene. Compared with germline, V lacks 0 bases and J lacks 5 bases; bases without a gene match: 8.